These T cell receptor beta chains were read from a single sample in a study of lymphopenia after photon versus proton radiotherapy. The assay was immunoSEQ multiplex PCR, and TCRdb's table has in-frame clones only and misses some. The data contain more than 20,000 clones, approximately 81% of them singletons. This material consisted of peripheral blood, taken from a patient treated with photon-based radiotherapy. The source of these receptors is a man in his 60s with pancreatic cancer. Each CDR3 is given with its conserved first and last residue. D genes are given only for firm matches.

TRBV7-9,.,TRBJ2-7,CASSLAEGRPYEQYF,TGTGCCAGCAGCTTAGCGGAGGGGAGACCTTACGAGCAGTACTTC
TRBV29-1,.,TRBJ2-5,CSVDGAKSQETQYF,TGCAGCGTTGATGGGGCGAAGTCCCAAGAGACCCAGTACTTC
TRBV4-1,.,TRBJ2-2,CASTLTPFGELFF,TGCGCCAGCACCCTAACGCCATTCGGGGAGCTGTTTTTT
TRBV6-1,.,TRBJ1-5,CASTLGGWWNQPQHF,TGTGCCAGCACCCTGGGGGGTTGGTGGAATCAGCCCCAGCATTTT
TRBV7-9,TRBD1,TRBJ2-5,CASSGTGGGETQYF,TGTGCCAGCAGCGGGACAGGGGGCGGAGAGACCCAGTACTTC
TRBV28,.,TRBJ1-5,CASTGRGQPQHF,TGTGCCAGCACAGGCAGGGGTCAGCCCCAGCATTTT
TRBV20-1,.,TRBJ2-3,CSAIGSYTQYF,TGCAGTGCTATCGGCAGCTATACGCAGTATTTT
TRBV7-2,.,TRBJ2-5,CASSPPRATKTQYF,TGTGCCAGCAGCCCGCCGAGGGCTACGAAGACCCAGTACTTC
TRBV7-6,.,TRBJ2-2,CASSTQRGGANTGELFF,TGTGCCAGCAGCACCCAAAGAGGGGGGGCTAACACCGGGGAGCTGTTTTTT
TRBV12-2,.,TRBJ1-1,CASRPALTGTLNTEAFF,TGTGCAAGTCGCCCAGCGCTTACAGGGACGCTCAACACTGAAGCTTTCTTT
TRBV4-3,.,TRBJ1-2,CASSQDITLDYGYTF,TGCGCCAGCAGCCAAGATATCACCCTAGACTATGGCTACACCTTC
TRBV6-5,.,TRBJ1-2,CASVSFPGYGYTF,TGTGCCAGCGTTTCTTTTCCAGGGTATGGCTACACCTTC
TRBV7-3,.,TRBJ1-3,CASSLKGWAVSGNTIYF,TGTGCCAGCAGCTTAAAAGGTTGGGCGGTCTCTGGAAACACCATATATTTT
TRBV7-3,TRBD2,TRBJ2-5,CASSLTAGDKQETQYF,TGTGCCAGCAGCTTAACGGCGGGGGATAAACAAGAGACCCAGTACTTC
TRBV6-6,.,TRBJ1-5,CASSYSRQTQPQHF,TGTGCCAGCAGTTACTCGCGACAGACACAGCCCCAGCATTTT
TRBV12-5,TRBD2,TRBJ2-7,CASGLVRVASGCSYEQYF,TGTGCTAGTGGTTTGGTACGGGTGGCTAGCGGTTGCTCCTACGAGCAGTACTTC
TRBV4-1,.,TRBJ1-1,CASSQDLANTEAFF,TGCGCCAGCAGCCAAGATCTGGCGAACACTGAAGCTTTCTTT